This T cell receptor (beta chain) was recovered during a study of T cell responses to AZD1222 COVID-19 vaccine. Overall study findings and caveats: Every sample of the repertoires postdated the peak T cell response. Donors were chiefly white British, with a greater number of females, and clonal diversity was perhaps underestimated.

The CDR3 extends over 17 amino acids. Concerning this clone itself: The antigen is unknown.

The data were produced by immunoSEQ multiplex PCR, yet TCRdb's version contains in-frame clones alone and is incomplete. The table has over 95,000 clones, approximately 89% seen once; the top ten hold about 8.1%. Sequenced here: peripheral blood, sampled 28 days after the second AZD1222 dose. This receptor was taken from an adult who received the AZD1222 COVID-19 vaccine. The chain joins TRBV21-1 to TRBJ2-1; TRBD1 was called by the table and not checked on the DNA. TRBV21-1 is tagged as a pseudogene. The CDR3 nucleotides read TGTGCCAGCATAGAGGGGGCGAGTATTAGTTCCTACAATGAGCAGTTCTTC. Translated, it gives CASIEGASISSYNEQFF.